This TCR beta chain was captured by sequencing in a study of T cell repertoires in cytomegalovirus infection. This CDR3 is built from 15 residues. V lost 5 bases, J lost 2 bases, and 4 bases stayed unmatched. Comment on this clonotype: The antigen is unknown.

TCRdb re-analysed the reads in MiXCR, keeping a single row per CDR3 protein. The profile covers some 920,000 distinct CDR3 sequences, with less than 35% appearing a single time and over 12% taken by the ten largest. The specimen comprised cultured CD8+ T cells from PBMCs, sampled from culture after CMV antigen stimulation. This TCR came from a human donor in good health (CMV status not recorded). Some clones in this sample may be carry-over from other donors' samples. The V and J genes are TRBV12-3 or TRBV12-4 and TRBJ1-5; 9 bases align to TRBD1. CDR3 bases: TGTGCCAGCAGTCCCCGACAGGGGGGCAATCAGCCCCAGCATTTT. Translating it yields CASSPRQGGNQPQHF.